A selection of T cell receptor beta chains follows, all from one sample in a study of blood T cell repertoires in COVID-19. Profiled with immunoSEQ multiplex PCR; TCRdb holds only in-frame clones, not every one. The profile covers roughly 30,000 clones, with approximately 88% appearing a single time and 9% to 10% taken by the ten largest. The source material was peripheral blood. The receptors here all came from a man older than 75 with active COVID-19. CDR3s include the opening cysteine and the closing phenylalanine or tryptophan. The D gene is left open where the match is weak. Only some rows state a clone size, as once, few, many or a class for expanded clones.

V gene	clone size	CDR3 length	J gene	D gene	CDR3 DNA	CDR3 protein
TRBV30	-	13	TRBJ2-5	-	TGTGCCTGGGGGAGGACAATGAAAGAGACCCAGTACTTC	CAWGRTMKETQYF
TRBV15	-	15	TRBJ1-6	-	TGTGCCACCAGCAGAGCGAGACAGTATAATTCACCCCTCCACTTT	CATSRARQYNSPLHF
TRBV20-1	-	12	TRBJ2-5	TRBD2	TGCAGTGCTAGTCGGGGGGGAGAGACCCAGTACTTC	CSASRGGETQYF
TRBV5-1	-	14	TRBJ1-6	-	TGCGCCAGCAGCTTCGGGGAAATTAATTCACCCCTCCACTTT	CASSFGEINSPLHF
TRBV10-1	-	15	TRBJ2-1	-	TGCGCCAGCAGTTCAGGGGCGAGCTCCTACAATGAGCAGTTCTTC	CASSSGASSYNEQFF
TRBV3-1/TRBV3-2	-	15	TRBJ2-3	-	TGTGCCAGCAGCCAAGCGGTGGTCAGCACAGATACGCAGTATTTT	CASSQAVVSTDTQYF
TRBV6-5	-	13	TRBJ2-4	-	TGTGCCAGCAGAACGGGACATAACAACATTCAGTACTTC	CASRTGHNNIQYF
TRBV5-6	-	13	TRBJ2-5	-	TGTGCCAGCAGCTTGGCCATGGACAGGACCCAGTACTTC	CASSLAMDRTQYF
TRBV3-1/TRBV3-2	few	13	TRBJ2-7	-	TGTGCCAGCAGCCAAGGCGTGTTGTACGAGCAGTACTTC	CASSQGVLYEQYF
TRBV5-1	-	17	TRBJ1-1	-	TGCGCCAGCAGCTTGGCCTGGGGGGTCTCGGTGAACACTGAAGCTTTCTTT	CASSLAWGVSVNTEAFF
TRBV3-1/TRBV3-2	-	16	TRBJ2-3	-	TGTGCCAGCAGCCAAGCATATGGCGGTTCTACAGATACGCAGTATTTT	CASSQAYGGSTDTQYF
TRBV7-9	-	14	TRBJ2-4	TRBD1	TGTGCCAGCAGTCCGGGACAGGGAATTAACATTCAGTACTTC	CASSPGQGINIQYF
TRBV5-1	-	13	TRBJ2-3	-	TGCGCCAGCAGCTATGGGGAGTCAGATACGCAGTATTTT	CASSYGESDTQYF
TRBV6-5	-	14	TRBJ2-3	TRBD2	TGTGCCAGCAGCAAGGCGGGAGTCACAGATACGCAGTATTTT	CASSKAGVTDTQYF
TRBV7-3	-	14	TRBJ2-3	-	TGTGCCAGCAGCTTAATGGGCGGGACAGATACGCAGTATTTT	CASSLMGGTDTQYF
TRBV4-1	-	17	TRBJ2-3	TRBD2	TGCGCCAGCAGCCCGGGACTAGCGGGGGGGTCCGCGGATACGCAGTATTTT	CASSPGLAGGSADTQYF
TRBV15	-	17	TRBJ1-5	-	TGTGCCACCAGCATCACCTCATTAGGGGCAGACAATCAGCCCCAGCATTTT	CATSITSLGADNQPQHF
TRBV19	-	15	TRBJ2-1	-	TGTGCCAGTAGGGAGGACGGGGGATCCTACAATGAGCAGTTCTTC	CASREDGGSYNEQFF
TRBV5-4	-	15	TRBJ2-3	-	TGTGCCAGCAGCTTTCCAGGGGCGCCCACAGATACGCAGTATTTT	CASSFPGAPTDTQYF
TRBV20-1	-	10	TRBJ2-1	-	TGCAGTGTTGGACAGACAGAGCAGTTCTTC	CSVGQTEQFF
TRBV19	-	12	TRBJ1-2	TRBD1	TGTGCCAGTAGTCCGGCAGGGGGAGGCTACACCTTC	CASSPAGGGYTF
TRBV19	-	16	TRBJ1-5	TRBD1	TGTGCCAGTAGTTTTTCAGGACAGGGCCCTTTTCAGCCCCAGCATTTT	CASSFSGQGPFQPQHF
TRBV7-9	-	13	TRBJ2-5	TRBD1	TGTGCCACCGGGACAGGGGGCAGGAAGACCCAGTACTTC	CATGTGGRKTQYF
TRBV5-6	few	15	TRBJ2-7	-	TGTGCCAGCAGCACTGGACTTGCTTTCTCCTACGAGCAGTACTTC	CASSTGLAFSYEQYF
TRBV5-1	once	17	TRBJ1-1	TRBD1	TGCGCCAGCAGTCAATACGGGACAGCCCTCATGGGGCCTGAAGCTTTCTTT	CASSQYGTALMGPEAFF
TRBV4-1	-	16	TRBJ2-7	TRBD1	TGCGCCAGCAGCCGTTCGGGACAGGGGTCTACCTACGAGCAGTACTTC	CASSRSGQGSTYEQYF
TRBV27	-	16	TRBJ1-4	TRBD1	TGTGCCAGCCGGGACAGGGCGATAGCAACTAATGAAAAACTGTTTTTT	CASRDRAIATNEKLFF
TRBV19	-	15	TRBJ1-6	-	TGTGCCAGTAGCTACCGACTATCGGGCAATTCACCCCTCCACTTT	CASSYRLSGNSPLHF
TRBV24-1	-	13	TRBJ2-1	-	TGTGCCACCGCGAACCCCAACGTCGATGAGCAGTTCTTC	CATANPNVDEQFF
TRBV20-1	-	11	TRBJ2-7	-	TGCAGTGCTAGAAGCGGTTTCGAGCAGTACTTC	CSARSGFEQYF
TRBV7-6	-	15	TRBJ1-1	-	TGTGCCAGTTCGATTGGCAGTCAAATGAACACTGAAGCTTTCTTT	CASSIGSQMNTEAFF
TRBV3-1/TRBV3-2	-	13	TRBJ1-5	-	TGTGCCAGCAGCCAAGGCCCTCGGCAGCCCCAGCATTTT	CASSQGPRQPQHF
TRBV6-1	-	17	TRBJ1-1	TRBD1	TGTGCCAGCAGTGTAGACAGGGGGCTCTCTAGCCCGAAAGAAGCTTTCTTT	CASSVDRGLSSPKEAFF
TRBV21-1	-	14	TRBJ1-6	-	TGTGCCAGACAACAGAAAACCTATAATTCACCCCTCCACTTT	CARQQKTYNSPLHF
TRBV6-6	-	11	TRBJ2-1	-	TGTGCCAGCAGCCCCAGTAATGAGCAGTTCTTC	CASSPSNEQFF
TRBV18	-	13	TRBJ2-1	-	TGTGCCAGCTCACCGCGGCTAGATTCGGAGCAGTTCTTC	CASSPRLDSEQFF
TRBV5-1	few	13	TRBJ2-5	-	TGCGCCAGCAGCTTGGCCTTTTTAGAGACCCAGTACTTC	CASSLAFLETQYF
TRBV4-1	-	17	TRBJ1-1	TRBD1	TGCGCCAGCAGCCAAGATAGGCAGGGGGCAGGGAGCACTGAAGCTTTCTTT	CASSQDRQGAGSTEAFF
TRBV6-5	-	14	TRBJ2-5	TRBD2	TGTGCCAGCTCCTCCGCGGGGGGCCGGGAGACCCAGTACTTC	CASSSAGGRETQYF
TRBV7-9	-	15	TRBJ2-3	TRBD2	TGTGCCAGCAGCCCTGGACTAGCGGGAATAGATACGCAGTATTTT	CASSPGLAGIDTQYF
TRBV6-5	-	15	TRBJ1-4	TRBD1	TGTGCCAGCACCCTAGAGGGGGCGGTTGTCGAAAAACTGTTTTTT	CASTLEGAVVEKLFF
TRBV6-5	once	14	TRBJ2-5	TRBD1	TGTGCCAGCAGTTACCGACAGGGGAGTCAGACCCAGTACTTC	CASSYRQGSQTQYF
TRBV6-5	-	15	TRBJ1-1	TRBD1	TGTGCCAGCAGTTACTCGTTCACAGGGGGCCGTCCAGCTTTCTTT	CASSYSFTGGRPAFF
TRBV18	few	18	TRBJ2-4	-	TGTGCCAGCTCACCCGCAGACAGGTTCAAACTAGCCAAAAACATTCAGTACTTC	CASSPADRFKLAKNIQYF
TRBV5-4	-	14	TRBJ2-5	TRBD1	TGTGCCAGCAGCTTGGAGACAGGGGCAGAGACCCAGTACTTC	CASSLETGAETQYF
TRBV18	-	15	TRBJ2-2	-	TGTGCCAGCTCACTGGGGGGTGCGAACACCGGGGAGCTGTTTTTT	CASSLGGANTGELFF
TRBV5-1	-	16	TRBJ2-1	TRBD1	TGCGCCAGCAGCTTGACCCCGACAGGGATCTACAATGAGCAGTTCTTC	CASSLTPTGIYNEQFF
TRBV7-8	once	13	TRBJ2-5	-	TGTGCCAGCAGCTTATTTGAGAAAGAGACCCAGTACTTC	CASSLFEKETQYF
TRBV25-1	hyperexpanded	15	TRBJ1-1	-	TGTGCCAGCAGTGACCCAGACCAGGAGGACACTGAAGCTTTCTTT	CASSDPDQEDTEAFF
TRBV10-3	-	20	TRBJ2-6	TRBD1	TGTGCCATCAGCAATTCGGCAGGGGGCCCTTTAAGCTCTGGGGCCAACGTCCTGACTTTC	CAISNSAGGPLSSGANVLTF
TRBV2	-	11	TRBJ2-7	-	TGTGCCAGCACCAGGACCTACGAGCAGTACTTC	CASTRTYEQYF
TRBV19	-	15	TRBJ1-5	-	TGTGCCAGTAGTATTGCCCAGGGCCGTAATCAGCCCCAGCATTTT	CASSIAQGRNQPQHF
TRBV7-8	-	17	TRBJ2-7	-	TGTGCCAGCAGCTCCCCGCGCGGGACTTGGAGCTCCTACGAGCAGTACTTC	CASSSPRGTWSSYEQYF
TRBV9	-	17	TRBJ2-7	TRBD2	TGTGCCAGCAGCGTAGGGACTAGCGGGGGGGCCCCTCACGAGCAGTACTTC	CASSVGTSGGAPHEQYF
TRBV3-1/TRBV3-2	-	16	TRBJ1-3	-	TGTGCCAGCAGCCCGTACGGAGTGAACACGGGAAACACCATATATTTT	CASSPYGVNTGNTIYF